A single TCR beta chain is shown here with its context. The sample belongs to a study of blood T cell repertoires in COVID-19. Overall study: The origin of the acute and convalescent COVID-19 samples was the United States, Italy and Spain. T cells, B-cell-depleted T cells, or PBMCs provided the cDNA or gDNA that served as material.

Sequenced by immunoSEQ multiplex PCR; TCRdb stores in-frame clones only, minus some. The sample yields a few hundred thousand clones, roughly 86% seen once. The TCR sequence derives from an elderly man with acute or convalescent COVID-19. Sequenced input: peripheral blood.

CDR3 bases: TGTGCCAGCAGCCCGAACACAGACTCTGGAAACACCATATATTTT. Protein sequence: CASSPNTDSGNTIYF. This chain joins TRBV7-2 and TRBJ1-3; D ambiguous. CDR3 size: 15 residues. Trimming pared 5 bases from V and 0 bases from J, leaving 11 bases between. The germline V gene encodes CDR1 SGHTA and CDR2 FQGNSA.